The clone carrying this TCR beta chain appeared a single time. Its antigen is unidentified. The data stem from a study of cytomegalovirus exposure and HLA in healthy donors. Trimming stripped 6 bases from V and 7 bases from J, with 9 bases between. Germline lookup yields CDR1 WNHNN and CDR2 SYGVQD (reference sequence). The CDR3 consists of 11 residues. 60 Vbeta and 13 Jbeta primers were used in PCR. Assay: immunoSEQ multiplex PCR; the TCRdb copy retains only in-frame clones and omits some. The sample consists of 150,000 to 200,000 clones, around 83% of them appearing once. Study observations and caveats: As a later analysis revealed, the rate of TCR association differed by HLA locus, with DRB1 most and HLA-C fewest. Most TCR sequences proved rare, with some public TCRs found in many donors.

The chain recombines TRBV10-1 with TRBJ2-5; no firm D call. This TCR derives from a man over 45 in good health and CMV-seropositive. The sequenced sample was PBMCs. The CDR3 nucleotides are TGCGCCAGCAGGCTAGTGGGGACCCAGTACTTC. Translated: CASRLVGTQYF.